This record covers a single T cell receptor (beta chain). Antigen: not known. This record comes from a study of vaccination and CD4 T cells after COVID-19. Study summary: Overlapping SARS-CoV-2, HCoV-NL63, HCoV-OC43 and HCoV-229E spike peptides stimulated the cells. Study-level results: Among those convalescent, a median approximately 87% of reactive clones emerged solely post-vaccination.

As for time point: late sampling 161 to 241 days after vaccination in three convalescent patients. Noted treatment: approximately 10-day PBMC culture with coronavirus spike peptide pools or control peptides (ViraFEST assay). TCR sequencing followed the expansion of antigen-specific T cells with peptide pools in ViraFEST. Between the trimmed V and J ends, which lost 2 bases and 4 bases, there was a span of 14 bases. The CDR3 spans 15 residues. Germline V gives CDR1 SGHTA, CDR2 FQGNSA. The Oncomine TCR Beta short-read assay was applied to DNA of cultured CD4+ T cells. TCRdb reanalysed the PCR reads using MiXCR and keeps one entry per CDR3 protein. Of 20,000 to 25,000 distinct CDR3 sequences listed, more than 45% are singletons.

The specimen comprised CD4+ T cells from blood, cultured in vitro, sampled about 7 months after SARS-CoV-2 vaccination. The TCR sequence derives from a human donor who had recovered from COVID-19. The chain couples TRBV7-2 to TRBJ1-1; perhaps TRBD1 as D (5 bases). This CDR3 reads CASSLIWGMGTEAFF. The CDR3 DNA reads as TGTGCCAGCAGCTTAATTTGGGGGATGGGCACTGAAGCTTTCTTT.